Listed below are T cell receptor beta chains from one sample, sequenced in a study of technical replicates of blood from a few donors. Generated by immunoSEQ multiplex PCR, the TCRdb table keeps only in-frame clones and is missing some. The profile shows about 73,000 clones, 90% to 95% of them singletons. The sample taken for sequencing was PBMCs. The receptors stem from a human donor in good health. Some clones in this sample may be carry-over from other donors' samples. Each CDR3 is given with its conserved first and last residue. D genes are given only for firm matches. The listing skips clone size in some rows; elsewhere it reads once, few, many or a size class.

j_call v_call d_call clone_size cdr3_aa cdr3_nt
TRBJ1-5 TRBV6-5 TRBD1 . CASRLTGGNNQPQHF TGTGCCAGCAGGTTGACAGGGGGCAACAATCAGCCCCAGCATTTT
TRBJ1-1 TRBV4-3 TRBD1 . CASSQEARQGAANTEAFF TGCGCCAGCAGCCAAGAAGCGAGACAGGGGGCGGCGAACACTGAAGCTTTCTTT
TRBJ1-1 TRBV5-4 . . CAYYGDTEAFF TGTGCGTACTACGGGGACACTGAAGCTTTCTTT
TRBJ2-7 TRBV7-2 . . CASSSQGLGSRYEQYF TGTGCCAGCAGCTCTCAGGGCCTAGGGTCCCGCTACGAGCAGTACTTC
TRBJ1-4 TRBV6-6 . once CASSYIQTNEKLFF TGTGCCAGCAGTTACATACAGACTAATGAAAAACTGTTTTTT
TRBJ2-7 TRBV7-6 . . CASSLWRGEQYF TGTGCCAGCAGCTTATGGCGGGGCGAGCAGTACTTC
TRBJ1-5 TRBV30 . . CAWSWTLHNQPQHF TGTGCCTGGAGTTGGACACTGCACAATCAGCCCCAGCATTTT
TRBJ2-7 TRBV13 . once CASSLGFGAYEQYF TGTGCCAGCAGCTTAGGGTTCGGGGCCTACGAGCAGTACTTC
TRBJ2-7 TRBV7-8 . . CASSDTGYEQYF TGTGCCAGCAGTGATACAGGCTACGAGCAGTACTTC
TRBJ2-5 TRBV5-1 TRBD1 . CASSRGQGGTQYF TGCGCCAGCAGCCGGGGACAGGGCGGGACCCAGTACTTC
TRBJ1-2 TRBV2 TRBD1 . CASRGQGHGYTF TGTGCCAGCAGAGGACAGGGTCATGGCTACACCTTC
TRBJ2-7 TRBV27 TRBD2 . CASSLSFGLAYEQYF TGTGCCAGCAGTTTATCCTTCGGACTAGCATACGAGCAGTACTTC
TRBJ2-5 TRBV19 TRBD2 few CASSTSGRAREETQYF TGTGCCAGTAGTACTAGCGGGAGGGCCAGGGAAGAGACCCAGTACTTC
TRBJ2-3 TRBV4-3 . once CASSQFVSSLPQYF TGCGCCAGCAGCCAATTCGTTTCTTCCCTCCCGCAGTATTTT
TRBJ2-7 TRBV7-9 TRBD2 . CASSFLAGSYEQYF TGTGCCAGCAGCTTCCTAGCGGGCTCCTACGAGCAGTACTTC
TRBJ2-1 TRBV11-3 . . CASSLNNEQFF TGTGCCAGCAGCCTAAACAATGAGCAGTTCTTC
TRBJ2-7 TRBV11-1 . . CAKHRRRLSYEQYF TGTGCCAAACATCGTAGGAGACTCTCCTACGAGCAGTACTTC
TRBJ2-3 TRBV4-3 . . CASSPFRSGLTDTQYF TGCGCCAGCAGCCCCTTCCGATCAGGGCTGACAGATACGCAGTATTTT
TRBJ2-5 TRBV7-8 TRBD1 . CASSLTLGQAQETQYF TGTGCCAGCAGCCTGACTTTGGGACAGGCCCAAGAGACCCAGTACTTC
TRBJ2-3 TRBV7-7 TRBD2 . CASSRGLTTDTQYF TGTGCCAGCAGCCGGGGACTAACAACAGATACGCAGTATTTT
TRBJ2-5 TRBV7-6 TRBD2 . CASSLGAPAGVRLGETQYF TGTGCCAGCAGCTTAGGAGCCCCAGCGGGAGTACGGTTAGGGGAGACCCAGTACTTC
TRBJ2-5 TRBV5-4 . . CASSPLVTQETQYF TGTGCCAGCAGCCCACTGGTGACTCAAGAGACCCAGTACTTC
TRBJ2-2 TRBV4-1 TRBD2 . CASSPPGLASFGGTGELFF TGCGCCAGCAGCCCTCCGGGACTAGCGAGCTTTGGGGGCACCGGGGAGCTGTTTTTT
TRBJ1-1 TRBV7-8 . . CASSFYYSGIAEAFF TGTGCCAGCAGCTTTTATTATTCGGGTATCGCTGAAGCTTTCTTT
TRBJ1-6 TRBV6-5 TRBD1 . CASSRTGGLTPLHF TGTGCCAGCAGCCGGACAGGGGGTTTGACACCCCTCCACTTT
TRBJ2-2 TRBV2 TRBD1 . CASSEAHGTGSYTGELFF TGTGCCAGCAGTGAAGCGCATGGGACAGGGTCTTACACCGGGGAGCTGTTTTTT
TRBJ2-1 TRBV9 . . CASSSGQNYNEQFF TGTGCCAGCAGCTCTGGACAGAACTACAATGAGCAGTTCTTC
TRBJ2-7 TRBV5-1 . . CASSSAAEQYF TGCGCCAGCAGCTCTGCGGCCGAGCAGTACTTC
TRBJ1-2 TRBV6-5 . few CASSYRSTRSYGYTF TGTGCCAGCAGTTACAGATCGACACGGTCCTATGGCTACACCTTC
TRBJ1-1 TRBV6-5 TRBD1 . CASSFGTGALRTEAFF TGTGCCAGCAGTTTCGGGACAGGGGCCCTTAGGACCGAAGCTTTCTTT
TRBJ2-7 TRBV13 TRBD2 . CASRPLAGGLKQYF TGTGCCAGCAGACCACTAGCGGGAGGACTCAAGCAGTACTTC
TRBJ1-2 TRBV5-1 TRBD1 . CASSSGQVTGYTF TGCGCCAGCAGCTCGGGACAGGTGACCGGCTACACCTTC
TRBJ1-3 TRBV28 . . CASTPGTRGNTIYF TGTGCCAGCACTCCCGGGACAAGAGGAAACACCATATATTTT
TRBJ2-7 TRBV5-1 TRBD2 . CASSSGLAGVGEQYF TGCGCCAGCAGCTCCGGACTAGCGGGAGTGGGGGAGCAGTACTTC
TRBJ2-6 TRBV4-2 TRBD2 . CASSRASGASSGANVLTF TGTGCCAGCAGCAGAGCTAGCGGGGCGTCCTCTGGGGCCAACGTCCTGACTTTC
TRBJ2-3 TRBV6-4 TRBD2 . CASSEERETDTQYF TGTGCCAGCAGTGAGGAGCGGGAGACAGATACGCAGTATTTT
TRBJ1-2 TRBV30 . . CAWSEAGPYGYTF TGTGCCTGGAGTGAGGCAGGGCCCTATGGCTACACCTTC
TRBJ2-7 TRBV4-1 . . CASSQSVGGRSYEQYF TGCGCCAGCAGCCAATCCGTGGGGGGGCGTTCCTACGAGCAGTACTTC
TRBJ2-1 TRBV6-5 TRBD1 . CASKKGTGSNEQFF TGTGCCAGCAAGAAGGGGACAGGAAGCAATGAGCAGTTCTTC
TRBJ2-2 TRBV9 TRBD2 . CASSVLAGVSGELFF TGTGCCAGCAGCGTATTAGCGGGGGTGTCCGGGGAGCTGTTTTTT
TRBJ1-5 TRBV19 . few CASQGTGFYSNQPQHF TGTGCCAGTCAGGGGACCGGATTCTATAGCAATCAGCCCCAGCATTTT
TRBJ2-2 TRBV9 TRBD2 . CASSVDGAGEVTGELFF TGTGCCAGCAGCGTTGATGGGGCGGGAGAAGTCACCGGGGAGCTGTTTTTT
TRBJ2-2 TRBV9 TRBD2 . CASSVASAGVGTGELFF TGTGCCAGCAGCGTAGCTTCTGCGGGAGTTGGCACCGGGGAGCTGTTTTTT
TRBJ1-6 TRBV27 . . CASSALALRGSYNSPLHF TGTGCCAGCAGTGCTTTAGCTCTTAGGGGATCCTATAATTCACCCCTCCACTTT
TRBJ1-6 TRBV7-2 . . CASSLVGQTRGALHF TGTGCCAGCAGCTTAGTTGGACAGACTCGTGGGGCCCTCCACTTT
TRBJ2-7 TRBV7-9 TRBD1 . CASSLGLDRGYEQYF TGTGCCAGCAGCTTAGGACTGGACAGGGGCTACGAGCAGTACTTC
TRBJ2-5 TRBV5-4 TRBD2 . CASSLGIAGGRETQYF TGTGCCAGCAGCTTGGGAATAGCGGGGGGTCGGGAGACCCAGTACTTC
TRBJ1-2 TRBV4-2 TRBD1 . CASSQATGGSGGYTF TGTGCCAGCAGCCAAGCGACAGGGGGGTCGGGTGGCTACACCTTC
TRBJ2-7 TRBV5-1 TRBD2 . CASSLALAGEIYEQYF TGCGCCAGCAGCTTGGCCTTGGCGGGGGAGATCTACGAGCAGTACTTC
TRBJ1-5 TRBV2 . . CASSGEGQPQHF TGTGCCAGCAGCGGAGAAGGTCAGCCCCAGCATTTT
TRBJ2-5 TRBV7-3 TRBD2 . CASSPLGSGGQETQYF TGTGCCAGCAGCCCCCTGGGGAGCGGGGGCCAAGAGACCCAGTACTTC
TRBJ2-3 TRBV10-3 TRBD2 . CAINSGRTDTQYF TGTGCCATCAACAGCGGGAGAACAGATACGCAGTATTTT
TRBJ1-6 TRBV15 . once CATSREPTYNSPLHF TGTGCCACCAGCAGGGAGCCGACCTATAATTCACCCCTCCACTTT
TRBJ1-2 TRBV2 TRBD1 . CASSAGQGNYGYTF TGTGCCAGCAGTGCGGGACAGGGGAACTATGGCTACACCTTC
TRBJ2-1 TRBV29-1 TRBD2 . CSVASGRALHNEQFF TGCAGCGTTGCCAGCGGGAGGGCTTTACACAATGAGCAGTTCTTC
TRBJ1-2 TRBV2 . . CASRLTGPMHYGYTF TGTGCCTCCAGACTCACAGGGCCGATGCACTATGGCTACACCTTC
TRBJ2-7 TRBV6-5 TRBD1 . CASSYGGQSIYEQYF TGTGCCAGCAGTTACGGGGGACAGAGTATTTACGAGCAGTACTTC
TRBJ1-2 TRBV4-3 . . CASSQEDRGYGYTF TGCGCCAGCAGCCAAGAGGACAGAGGCTATGGCTACACCTTC
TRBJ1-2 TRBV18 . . CASSPPGDYGYTF TGTGCCAGCTCACCACCAGGGGACTATGGCTACACCTTC